These 3 T cell receptor beta chains originate from one sample sequenced in a study of blood T cells in healthy people across ages. PCR was performed a second time for about 7 to 12 cycles using a sample-barcoded 5' primer and a J-beta primer mix. A single record per CDR3 protein comes from TCRdb applying MiXCR to the 5' RACE reads. The sample carries some 800,000 distinct CDR3 sequences, more than 40% recorded once. The sequencing sample was made of blood. These receptors came from a man between 60 and 70 years old in good health.

This clonotype showed up just a few times. The CDR3 nucleotides read TGTGCCAGCAGCCCACAGGGGGACAAAAGCTACGAGCAGTACTTC. Protein sequence: CASSPQGDKSYEQYF. The J gene is TRBJ2-7, the V gene TRBV9; 8 bases fit TRBD1. With 4 bases clipped from V and 3 bases from J, the junction kept 9 bases outside the gene matches. CDR3 length equals 15 residues. Germline assignment: CDR1 SGDLS and CDR2 YYNGEE.

This clonotype showed up just a few times. The V and J genes are TRBV25-1 and TRBJ2-5; no clear D gene. CDR3 length equals 16 residues. CDR1 and CDR2 from the germline V gene are MGHDK and SYGVNS. With 5 bases removed from V and 1 base from J, the gap between germline ends came to 17 bases. The CDR3 reads CASSWVTTLSQETQYF. CDR3 nucleotides: TGTGCCAGCAGTTGGGTCACAACATTAAGCCAAGAGACCCAGTACTTC. Combining the CDR3 with reference TRBV25-1 and TRBJ2-5 gives the whole variable domain EADIYQTPRYLVIGTGKKITLECSQTMGHDKMYWYQQDPGMELHLIHYSYGVNSTEKGDLSSESTVSRIRTEHFPLTLESARPSHTSQYLCASSWVTTLSQETQYFGPGTRLLVL.

The gene calls are TRBV7-2 and TRBJ2-7; 10 bases fit TRBD1. From germline, CDR1 is SGHTA and CDR2 FQGNSA. There are 14 residues in the CDR3. V lost 5 bases and J lost 4; bases outside the gene matches: 5. CDR3 amino acids: CASSRDRGRYEQYF. DNA for the CDR3: TGTGCCAGCAGCCGCGACAGGGGGCGGTACGAGCAGTACTTC.